This TCR beta chain was captured in a study of response to subunit inactivated influenza vaccine. Findings and caveats of the study: The authors proposed limited new T cell recruitment per seasonal influenza vaccination.

TCRdb passed the RT-PCR reads through MiXCR, listing each CDR3 protein once. This sample has more than 700,000 distinct CDR3 sequences, with less than 25% found just once. This CDR3 comprises 12 residues. V was clipped by 0 bases and J by 7 bases, with 6 bases between them. Germline assignment: CDR1 LGHNA and CDR2 YSLEER. With respect to this clonotype: Its target is unknown.

This specimen was PBMCs from blood, taken roughly 5 days after vaccination. This clonotype originated in a man over 45 who received an inactivated influenza vaccine. The rearrangement links TRBV4-3 to TRBJ1-2; the D gene is possibly TRBD1 (5 bases). The CDR3 sequence: CASSQEGVGYTF. The CDR3 bases are TGCGCCAGCAGCCAAGAGGGGGTTGGCTACACCTTC.